A selection of T cell receptor beta chains follows, all from one sample in a study of cytomegalovirus exposure and HLA in healthy donors. This table comes from immunoSEQ multiplex PCR, and its TCRdb copy is limited to in-frame clones, with some not included. The sample holds fewer than 95,000 clones, less than 85% seen once. Sequenced input: PBMCs. These receptors were collected from a man between 35 and 55 years old in good health and CMV-seropositive. Each CDR3 is given with its conserved first and last residue.

>TRBJ2-3|TRBV11-3
CASSLLAESTDTQYF
>TRBJ2-2|TRBV7-8
CASSPRRALAGEGTGELFF
>TRBJ2-2|TRBV7-9
CASSSTGTANTGELFF
>TRBJ1-5|TRBV7-6
CASSLAQSNQPQHF
>TRBJ1-3|TRBV7-6
CASSPGQGNTIYF
>TRBJ1-5|TRBV7-2
CASSLQTGNNQPQHF
>TRBJ2-7|TRBV18
CASSPTGAPKKYYEQYF
>TRBJ2-2|TRBV30
CAWKEGVGVGELFF
>TRBJ1-5|TRBV27
CASRPQGLGNQPQHF
>TRBJ1-5|TRBV19
CANRQVPQPQHF
>TRBJ2-7|TRBV7-2
CASSLAGRLDEQYF
>TRBJ2-1|TRBV7-9
CASSVGQVNNEQFF
>TRBJ2-1|TRBV15
CATSRDRGLEIQQFF
>TRBJ1-2|TRBV16
CASSQSNYGYTF
>TRBJ2-1|TRBV11-3
CASRDGTSPSYNEQFF
>TRBJ2-5|TRBV27
CASSLLGSGTGETQYF
>TRBJ2-3|TRBV6-1
CATQIGTSGTDTQYF